This T cell receptor (beta chain) was retrieved from a study of blood T cell repertoires in COVID-19. Overall study: Acute and convalescent COVID-19 samples came from the United States, Italy and Spain. T cells, B-cell-depleted T cells, or PBMCs supplied cDNA or gDNA.

V lost 3 bases and J 4 bases, leaving 9 bases between the germline ends. The CDR3 has 14 amino acids. The germline gives CDR1 SGHNT, CDR2 YENEEA. Original processing notes: How many nucleated cells were present was estimated from reference gene primer amplification. TCRdb keeps only in-frame clones here, not all; method: immunoSEQ multiplex PCR. The DNA gave D and trimming, while V, J and clone size come from that table. The sample holds approximately 190,000 clones, 90% seen once. The TCR was taken from a middle-aged man with acute or convalescent COVID-19. Sequencing was carried out using peripheral blood. This rearrangement joins TRBV11-3 to TRBJ2-2; D may be TRBD1 (5 bases). Written as DNA, the CDR3 is TGTGCCAGCAGCTTTACAGGCGGCACCGGGGAGCTGTTTTTT. Protein: CASSFTGGTGELFF.